This note documents a single T cell receptor (beta chain) sequence. Its antigen remains unknown. This could be a read error, since a much larger clone is one nucleotide away. The data stem from a study of molecular identifiers for immune sequencing clone quantification. The study's findings and limits: Clones with over 20 RNA copies captured over 97% of effector molecules but under 1% of naive ones.

The CDR3 length is 13 residues. The germline V gene has CDR1 SQVTM and CDR2 ANQGSEA. TCRdb ran MiXCR on the PCR reads and lists one entry per CDR3 protein. The sample comprises around 460,000 distinct CDR3 sequences, about a quarter of which are singletons, and 0.7% to 0.9% rests with the top ten. The material sequenced was naive CD8+ T cells from blood, with Jurkat cell RNA spiked in. Subset indicated: FACS-sorted CD8+CD4-CCR7+CD45RA+ naive T cells. The sequence was collected from a human donor in good health. Some libraries in this study had Jurkat cell RNA spiked in. This chain uses TRBV29-1 with TRBJ2-1; D may be TRBD2 (6 bases). The CDR3 loop is CSVGGDLLHEKFF. In DNA form, the CDR3 reads TGCAGCGTTGGGGGGGATTTGTTACATGAGAAGTTCTTC.